This TCR beta chain was sequenced in a study of blood T cell repertoires in COVID-19. Study summary: Whether acute or convalescent, the COVID-19 samples came from the United States, Italy and Spain.

There are 21 residues in the CDR3. Trimming at V came to 0 bases and at J to 1 base, leaving 17 bases not matched to a gene. CDR1 is MGHRA and CDR2 is YSYEKL in the germline V gene. As processed by the authors: By means of reference gene primer amplification, nucleated cell counts were estimated. Produced via immunoSEQ multiplex PCR; TCRdb's table is partial and in-frame only. Clone size and the V and J calls come from that table; the DNA yielded D and trimming. The data contain more than 250,000 clones, around 87% of them singletons. Participants were aged roughly 18 to 89 years from 20 to 30 US areas. Two consecutive negative NP/OP PCR tests, clearance, or resolved symptoms defined Cohort 3 recovery.

The rearrangement joins TRBV4-1 to TRBJ2-2, with 7 bases that match TRBD2. Sequenced: PBMCs or T cells enriched from blood (not recorded which). The clonotype originates from a woman aged 25 to 45 who had recovered from COVID-19. The CDR3 DNA sequence: TGCGCCAGCAGCCAAGATTCCAGCGGGGACGCCCAACCCCAGAACACCGGGGAGCTGTTTTTT. Protein sequence: CASSQDSSGDAQPQNTGELFF.